The rows below give T cell receptor beta chains drawn from one sample of a study of human T cells and chemical hapten exposure. TCRdb reprocessed the RACE reads via MiXCR and lists one record per CDR3 protein. The sample yields around 330,000 distinct CDR3 sequences, 5.5% seen once. The sample consisted of whole blood, taken in connection with sensitization to the hapten diphenylcyclopropenone (DPC). These receptors came from a woman between 18 and 30 years old with alopecia areata. Some clones in this sample may be carry-over from other donors' samples. Both conserved end residues are part of each CDR3. A D gene is named only where the DNA matches it firmly. Rows may omit the clone size; those that give it use once, few, many or a size class.

>-|TRBD1|TRBV6-2/TRBV6-3|TRBJ2-7
CASRGTAYEQYF
TGTGCCAGCAGAGGGACAGCCTACGAGCAGTACTTC
>few|TRBD1|TRBV11-2|TRBJ2-2
CASSSILGDRKNTGELFF
TGTGCCAGCAGCTCAATTTTGGGGGACAGGAAAAACACCGGGGAGCTGTTTTTT
>few|-|TRBV27|TRBJ1-5
CASSTKGMGWKYRNQPQHF
TGTGCCAGCAGTACTAAGGGGATGGGGTGGAAATATCGCAATCAGCCCCAGCATTTT
>-|-|TRBV20-1|TRBJ2-7
CSAVQTGVSYEQYF
TGCAGTGCTGTTCAGACAGGTGTTTCCTACGAGCAGTACTTC
>many|-|TRBV6-5|TRBJ2-7
CASSYSEAGASAYEQYF
TGTGCCAGCAGTTATAGCGAGGCAGGAGCTTCGGCCTACGAGCAGTACTTC
>few|-|TRBV6-2/TRBV6-3|TRBJ2-1
CASSPTRGVYNEQFF
TGTGCCAGCAGTCCAACCCGGGGAGTCTACAATGAGCAGTTCTTC
>few|-|TRBV13|TRBJ1-6
CASSLRTGSNSPLHF
TGTGCCAGCAGCTTACGCACGGGGTCTAATTCACCCCTCCACTTT
>-|-|TRBV6-2/TRBV6-3|TRBJ2-4
CASSDGTTNIQYF
TGTGCCAGCAGTGACGGGACCACAAACATTCAGTACTTC
>few|-|TRBV4-3|TRBJ2-1
CASSQVPISSYNEQFF
TGCGCCAGCAGCCAAGTCCCCATCAGCTCCTACAATGAGCAGTTCTTC
>-|-|TRBV6-5|TRBJ1-6
CASSVQGFSFNSPLHF
TGTGCCAGCAGCGTACAGGGATTCTCCTTTAATTCACCCCTCCACTTT
>many|TRBD1|TRBV20-1|TRBJ2-7
CSASGQASSYEQYF
TGCAGTGCATCGGGACAGGCGAGCTCCTACGAGCAGTACTTC
>many|-|TRBV6-6|TRBJ1-5
CASSYGRGNQPQHF
TGTGCCAGCAGTTACGGTCGGGGGAATCAGCCCCAGCATTTT
>-|-|TRBV20-1|TRBJ2-1
CSASMRGFYNEQFF
TGCAGTGCTAGTATGCGGGGTTTTTACAATGAGCAGTTCTTC
>many|-|TRBV20-1|TRBJ1-5
CSARDTPGEPQHF
TGCAGTGCTAGAGATACCCCAGGGGAGCCCCAGCATTTT
>-|-|TRBV7-2|TRBJ1-1
CASSWDKNTEAFF
TGTGCCAGCAGCTGGGACAAGAACACTGAAGCTTTCTTT
>many|-|TRBV21-1|TRBJ2-3
CASSLAGGRAQYF
TGTGCCAGCAGCCTAGCGGGGGGGCGAGCGCAGTATTTT
>few|-|TRBV4-2|TRBJ1-4
CASSQEGDSPNEKLFF
TGTGCCAGCAGCCAAGAAGGAGACAGTCCTAATGAAAAACTGTTTTTT
>few|TRBD1|TRBV27|TRBJ2-7
CASTPRAGQGFGSYEQYF
TGTGCCAGCACCCCTCGGGCGGGACAGGGATTTGGCTCCTACGAGCAGTACTTC
>few|TRBD1|TRBV13|TRBJ2-7
CASSLGGQGAEEQYF
TGTGCCAGCAGCTTAGGGGGACAGGGGGCTGAGGAGCAGTACTTC
>many|-|TRBV6-2/TRBV6-3|TRBJ1-4
CASSPRQPNEKLFF
TGTGCCAGCAGTCCAAGACAGCCGAATGAAAAACTGTTTTTT
>-|TRBD2|TRBV7-9|TRBJ2-7
CASSSNPTQGGPDF
TGTGCCAGCAGCTCCAATCCTACGCAGGGAGGGCCAGACTTC
>-|-|TRBV28|TRBJ1-5
CASSTSPGLGNQPQHF
TGTGCCAGCAGTACCTCCCCAGGGTTGGGGAATCAGCCCCAGCATTTT
>many|-|TRBV29-1|TRBJ1-1
CSVEGLMNTEAFF
TGCAGCGTTGAGGGACTCATGAACACTGAAGCTTTCTTT
>many|-|TRBV7-3|TRBJ1-1
CASSLSGSNTEAFF
TGTGCCAGCAGCTTATCTGGGTCGAACACTGAAGCTTTCTTT
>few|TRBD1|TRBV6-1|TRBJ1-5
CASSAPGGYSNQPQHF
TGTGCCAGCAGTGCCCCAGGGGGTTATAGCAATCAGCCCCAGCATTTT
>many|-|TRBV5-4|TRBJ2-7
CASSLEWTLPPYEQYF
TGTGCCAGCAGCTTGGAATGGACCCTCCCTCCTTACGAGCAGTACTTC
>few|TRBD2|TRBV5-4|TRBJ2-7
CASSLQLAGPYEQYF
TGTGCCAGCAGCTTACAACTAGCGGGGCCCTACGAGCAGTACTTC
>-|TRBD2|TRBV7-9|TRBJ2-3
CASSSAGGRFTDTQYF
TGTGCCAGCAGCTCGGCGGGGGGTAGGTTTACAGATACGCAGTATTTT
>many|TRBD2|TRBV12-3/TRBV12-4|TRBJ2-1
CASSPGGGAYEQFF
TGTGCCAGCAGCCCCGGCGGGGGGGCGTATGAGCAGTTCTTC
>-|-|TRBV5-1|TRBJ1-1
CASEGGKGTEAFF
TGCGCCAGCGAGGGAGGGAAGGGCACTGAAGCTTTCTTT
>many|-|TRBV12-3/TRBV12-4|TRBJ1-4
CASSPPPRGANEKLFF
TGTGCCAGCAGTCCCCCCCCGCGGGGGGCTAATGAAAAACTGTTTTTT
>-|-|TRBV6-5|TRBJ1-6
CASRRKEDNSPLHF
TGTGCCAGCCGAAGAAAAGAGGATAATTCACCCCTCCACTTT
>many|-|TRBV12-3/TRBV12-4|TRBJ2-2
CASSFFRGGELFF
TGTGCCAGCAGTTTCTTCCGGGGCGGGGAGCTGTTTTTT
>many|TRBD2|TRBV28|TRBJ2-7
CASSSPPGLPSYEQYF
TGTGCCAGCAGTTCTCCACCGGGACTACCCTCCTACGAGCAGTACTTC
>few|-|TRBV3-1|TRBJ1-5
CASSRAASTWPQHF
TGTGCCAGCAGCCGAGCGGCCTCGACCTGGCCCCAGCATTTT
>-|TRBD1|TRBV29-1|TRBJ1-3
CSVVGTGRGNTIYF
TGCAGCGTTGTCGGGACAGGGAGAGGAAACACCATATATTTT
>many|-|TRBV10-3|TRBJ1-6
CAISAGLDSPLHF
TGTGCCATCAGTGCCGGGTTAGATTCACCCCTCCACTTT
>many|-|TRBV12-3/TRBV12-4|TRBJ2-2
CASSFRGSGELFF
TGTGCCAGCAGTTTCCGGGGGTCCGGGGAGCTGTTTTTT
>many|-|TRBV4-3|TRBJ1-2
CASSPRRKQDGYTF
TGCGCCAGCAGCCCCCGCCGGAAGCAGGATGGCTACACCTTC
>-|-|TRBV18|TRBJ1-2
CASSPMTGQNYGYTF
TGTGCCAGCTCACCAATGACCGGACAGAACTATGGCTACACCTTC